This TCR beta chain came from a study of T cell responses to AZD1222 COVID-19 vaccine. This CDR3 has 15 residues. Looked up from germline, CDR1 is KGHSH and CDR2 is LQKENI. The V and J ends lost 2 bases and 1 base respectively, with 11 bases between them. Study-level points and caveats: Vaccine-related CD4 TCRs covered spike, predominating at 160-218 and 743-854. The study sampled repertoires only after the peak T cell response.

In its sample, this clone was seen once. The antigen is not known. The table came from immunoSEQ multiplex PCR; TCRdb's copy has only in-frame clones and leaves some out. The sample has more than 100,000 clones; approximately 85% are singletons. This TCR was recovered from an adult in good health. The rearrangement uses TRBV18 and TRBJ2-5; D is tentatively TRBD1 or TRBD2 (5 bases each). This specimen consisted of peripheral blood, obtained on day 0 of AZD1222 vaccination. Here the CDR3 DNA reads TGTGCCAGCTCACCAGCGAGGGGCGGCCAAGAGACCCAGTACTTC. This gives the protein CASSPARGGQETQYF.